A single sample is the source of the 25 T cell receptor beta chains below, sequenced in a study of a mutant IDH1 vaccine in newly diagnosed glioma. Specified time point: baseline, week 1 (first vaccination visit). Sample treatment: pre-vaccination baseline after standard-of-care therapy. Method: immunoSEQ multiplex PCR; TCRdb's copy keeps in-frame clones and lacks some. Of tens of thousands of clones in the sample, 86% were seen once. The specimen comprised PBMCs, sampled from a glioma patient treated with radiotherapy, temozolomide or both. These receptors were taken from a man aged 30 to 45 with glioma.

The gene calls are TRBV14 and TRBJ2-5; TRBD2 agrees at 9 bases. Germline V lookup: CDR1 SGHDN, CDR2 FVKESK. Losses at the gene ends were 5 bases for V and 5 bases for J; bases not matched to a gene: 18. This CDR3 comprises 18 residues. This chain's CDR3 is CASSTTSVVRGGIETQYF. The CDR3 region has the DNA TGTGCCAGCAGCACCACCTCGGTAGTGCGGGGGGGCATTGAGACCCAGTACTTC.

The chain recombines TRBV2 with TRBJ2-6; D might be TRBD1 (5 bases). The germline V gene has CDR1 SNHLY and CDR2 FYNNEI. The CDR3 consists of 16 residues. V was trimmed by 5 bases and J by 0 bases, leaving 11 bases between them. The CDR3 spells CASSSRQYSGANVLTF. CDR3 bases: TGTGCCAGCAGTTCTCGACAGTACTCTGGGGCCAACGTCCTGACTTTC.

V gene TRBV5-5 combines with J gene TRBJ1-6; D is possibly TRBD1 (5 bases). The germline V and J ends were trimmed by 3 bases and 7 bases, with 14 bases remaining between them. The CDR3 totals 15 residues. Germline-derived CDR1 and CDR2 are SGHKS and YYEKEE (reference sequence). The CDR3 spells CASSSSGTENSPLHF. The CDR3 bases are TGTGCCAGCAGCTCCTCCGGGACTGAAAATTCACCCCTCCACTTT. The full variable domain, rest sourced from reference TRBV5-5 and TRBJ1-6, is DAGVTQSPTHLIKTRGQQVTLRCSPISGHKSVSWYQQVLGQGPQFIFQYYEKEERGRGNFPDRFSARQFPNYSSELNVNALLLGDSALYLCASSSSGTENSPLHFGNGTRLTVT.

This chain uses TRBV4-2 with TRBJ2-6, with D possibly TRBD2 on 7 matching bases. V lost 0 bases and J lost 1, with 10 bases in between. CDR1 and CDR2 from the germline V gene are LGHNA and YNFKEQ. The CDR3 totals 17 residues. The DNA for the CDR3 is TGTGCCAGCAGCCAAGATGGGGGGGCTTCTGGGGCCAACGTCCTGACTTTC. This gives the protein CASSQDGGASGANVLTF.

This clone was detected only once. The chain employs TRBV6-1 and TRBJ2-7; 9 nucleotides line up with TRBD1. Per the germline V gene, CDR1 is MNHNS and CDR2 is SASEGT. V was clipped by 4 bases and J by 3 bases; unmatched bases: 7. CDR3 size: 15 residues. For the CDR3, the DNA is TGTGCCAGCAGTGCTTCGACAGGGGGACGCTACGAGCAGTACTTC. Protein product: CASSASTGGRYEQYF.

CDR3 DNA sequence: TGTGCCAGCAGCTTTAGGGAAACCACTGAAGCTTTCTTT. Translating it yields CASSFRETTEAFF. V is TRBV7-9 and J is TRBJ1-1; D gene unclear. V lost 3 bases and J lost 4, with 9 bases in between. The germline CDR1 and CDR2 sequences are SEHNR and FQNEAQ (reference sequence). This CDR3 is built from 13 residues.

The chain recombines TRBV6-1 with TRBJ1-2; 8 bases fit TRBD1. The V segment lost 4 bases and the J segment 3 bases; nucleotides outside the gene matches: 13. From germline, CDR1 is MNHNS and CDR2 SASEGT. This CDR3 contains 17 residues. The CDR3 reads CASSGPKDRVGYYGYTF. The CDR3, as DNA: TGTGCCAGCAGTGGACCGAAGGACAGGGTGGGCTACTATGGCTACACCTTC.

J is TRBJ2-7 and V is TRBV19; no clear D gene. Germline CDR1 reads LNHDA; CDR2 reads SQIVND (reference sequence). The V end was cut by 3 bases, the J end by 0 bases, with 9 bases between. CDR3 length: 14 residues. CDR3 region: CASSIQETSYEQYF. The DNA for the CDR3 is TGTGCCAGTAGTATTCAGGAGACCTCCTACGAGCAGTACTTC. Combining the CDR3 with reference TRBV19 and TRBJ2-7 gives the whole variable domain DGGITQSPKYLFRKEGQNVTLSCEQNLNHDAMYWYRQDPGQGLRLIYYSQIVNDFQKGDIAEGYSVSREKKESFPLTVTSAQKNPTAFYLCASSIQETSYEQYFGPGTRLTVT.

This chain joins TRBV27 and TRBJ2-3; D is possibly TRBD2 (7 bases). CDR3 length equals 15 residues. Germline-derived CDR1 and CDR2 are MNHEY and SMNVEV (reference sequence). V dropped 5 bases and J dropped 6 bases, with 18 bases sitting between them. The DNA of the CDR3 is TGTGCCAGCAGTGGGGCTAGGGGGGGGGTGGATACGCAGTATTTT. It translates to CASSGARGGVDTQYF.

The CDR3: CASRDPTAVYGYTF. CDR3 in DNA: TGTGCCAGCAGGGACCCCACAGCAGTCTATGGCTACACCTTC. The J gene is TRBJ1-2, the V gene TRBV28; D remains unclear. The germline CDR1 and CDR2 sequences are MDHEN and SYDVKM. CDR3 length: 14 residues. Between the trimmed V and J ends, which lost 6 bases and 4 bases, there was a span of 15 bases.

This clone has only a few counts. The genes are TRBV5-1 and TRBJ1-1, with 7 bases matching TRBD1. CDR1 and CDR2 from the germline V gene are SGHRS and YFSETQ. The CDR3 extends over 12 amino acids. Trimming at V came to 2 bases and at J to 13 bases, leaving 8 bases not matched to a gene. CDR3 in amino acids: CASSLGTAGGFF. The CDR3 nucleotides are TGCGCCAGCAGCTTAGGGACAGCTGGTGGTTTCTTT.

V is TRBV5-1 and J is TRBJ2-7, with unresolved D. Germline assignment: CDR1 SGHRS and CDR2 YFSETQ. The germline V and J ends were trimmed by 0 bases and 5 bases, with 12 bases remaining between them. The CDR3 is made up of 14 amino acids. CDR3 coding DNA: TGCGCCAGCAGCTTGGACCTGACCCCTAACGAGCAGTACTTC. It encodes CASSLDLTPNEQYF.

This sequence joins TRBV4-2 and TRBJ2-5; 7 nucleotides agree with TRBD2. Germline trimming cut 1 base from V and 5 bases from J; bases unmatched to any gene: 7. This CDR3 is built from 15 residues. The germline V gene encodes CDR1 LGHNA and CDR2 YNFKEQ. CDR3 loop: CASSQAAGGWETQYF. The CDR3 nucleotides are TGTGCCAGCAGCCAAGCGGCCGGGGGGTGGGAGACCCAGTACTTC.

The CDR3 region has the DNA TGTGCCAGTAGTATGAGTACCGGGACAGGGTGGACTCAGCCCCAGCATTTT. Amino acids: CASSMSTGTGWTQPQHF. The chain couples TRBV19 to TRBJ1-5, with 9 bases that match TRBD1. Germline assignment: CDR1 LNHDA and CDR2 SQIVND (reference sequence). Trimming at V came to 3 bases and at J to 6 bases, leaving 12 bases not matched to a gene. The CDR3 spans 17 residues.

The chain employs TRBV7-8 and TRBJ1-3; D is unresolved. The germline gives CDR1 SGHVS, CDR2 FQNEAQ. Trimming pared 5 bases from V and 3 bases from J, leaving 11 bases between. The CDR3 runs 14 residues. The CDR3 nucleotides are TGTGCCAGCAGCAAAAGAGGCGTTGGAAACACCATATATTTT. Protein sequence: CASSKRGVGNTIYF.

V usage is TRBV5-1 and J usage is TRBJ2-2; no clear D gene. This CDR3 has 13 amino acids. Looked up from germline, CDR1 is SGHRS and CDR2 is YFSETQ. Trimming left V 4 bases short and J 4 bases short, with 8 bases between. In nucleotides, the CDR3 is TGCGCCAGCAGCCTTCAATCCACCGGGGAGCTGTTTTTT. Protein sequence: CASSLQSTGELFF.

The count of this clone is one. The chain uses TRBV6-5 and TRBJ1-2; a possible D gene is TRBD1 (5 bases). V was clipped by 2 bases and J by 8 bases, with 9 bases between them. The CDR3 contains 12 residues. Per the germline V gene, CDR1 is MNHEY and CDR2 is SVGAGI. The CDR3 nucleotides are TGTGCCAGCAGTTACGTCGGGGGAGGCTACACCTTC. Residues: CASSYVGGGYTF.

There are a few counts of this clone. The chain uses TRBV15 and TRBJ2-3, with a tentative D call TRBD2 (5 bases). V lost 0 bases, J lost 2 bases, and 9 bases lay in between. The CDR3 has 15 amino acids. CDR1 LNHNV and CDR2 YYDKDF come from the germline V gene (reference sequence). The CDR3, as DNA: TGTGCCACCAGCAGAGATCCAGCGGCCACAGATACGCAGTATTTT. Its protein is CATSRDPAATDTQYF. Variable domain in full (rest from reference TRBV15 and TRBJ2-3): DAMVIQNPRYQVTQFGKPVTLSCSQTLNHNVMYWYQQKSSQAPKLLFHYYDKDFNNEADTPDNFQSRRPNTSFCFLDIRSPGLGDTAMYLCATSRDPAATDTQYFGPGTRLTVL.

The chain's CDR3 is CAISDIGGGYTF. CDR3 DNA sequence: TGTGCCATCAGTGATATTGGGGGAGGCTACACCTTC. The rearrangement uses TRBV10-3 and TRBJ1-2; a weak D match, TRBD1 (5 bases). Looked up from germline, CDR1 is ENHRY and CDR2 is SYGVKD. Trimming took off 3 bases at V and 8 bases at J, with 10 bases between the two ends. The length of the CDR3 is 12 residues.

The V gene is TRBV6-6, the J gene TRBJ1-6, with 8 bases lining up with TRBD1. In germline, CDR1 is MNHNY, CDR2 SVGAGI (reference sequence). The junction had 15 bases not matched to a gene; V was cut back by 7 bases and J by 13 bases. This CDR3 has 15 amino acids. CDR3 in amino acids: CASTETGTGAMPLHF. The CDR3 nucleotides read TGTGCCAGCACTGAAACCGGGACAGGAGCCATGCCCCTCCACTTT.

CDR3 sequence (DNA): TGCGCCAGCAGCCAAGCACCCAGGGAGTCTGGAAACACCATATATTTT. Translating it yields CASSQAPRESGNTIYF. This rearrangement joins TRBV4-1 to TRBJ1-3; D is possibly TRBD1 (5 bases). CDR1 is MGHRA, CDR2 YSYEKL, per germline. The germline V and J ends were trimmed by 1 base and 1 base, with 11 bases remaining between them. CDR3 length equals 16 residues.

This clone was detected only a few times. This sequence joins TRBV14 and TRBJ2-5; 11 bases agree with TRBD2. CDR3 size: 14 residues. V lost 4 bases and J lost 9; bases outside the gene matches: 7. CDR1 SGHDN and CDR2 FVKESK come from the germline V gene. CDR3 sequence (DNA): TGTGCCAGCAGCCTACTAGCGGGGGCTGGGGCCCAGTACTTC. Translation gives CASSLLAGAGAQYF.

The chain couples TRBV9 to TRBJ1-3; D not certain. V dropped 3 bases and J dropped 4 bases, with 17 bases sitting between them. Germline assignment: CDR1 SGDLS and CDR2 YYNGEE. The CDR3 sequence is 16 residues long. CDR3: CASSGQSPSVGNTIYF. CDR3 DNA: TGTGCCAGCAGCGGTCAAAGCCCGTCGGTGGGAAACACCATATATTTT.

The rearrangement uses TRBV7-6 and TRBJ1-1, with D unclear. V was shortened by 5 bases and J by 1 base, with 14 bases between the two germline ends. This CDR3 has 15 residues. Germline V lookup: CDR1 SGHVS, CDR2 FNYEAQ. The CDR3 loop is CASSLRAGGNTEAFF. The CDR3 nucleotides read TGTGCCAGCAGCCTTAGGGCAGGTGGGAACACTGAAGCTTTCTTT.

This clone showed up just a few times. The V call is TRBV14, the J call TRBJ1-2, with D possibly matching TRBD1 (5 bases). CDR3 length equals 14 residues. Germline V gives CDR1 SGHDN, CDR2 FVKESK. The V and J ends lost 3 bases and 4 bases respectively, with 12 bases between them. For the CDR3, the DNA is TGTGCCAGCAGCCACCGGGACGGATTCTATGGCTACACCTTC. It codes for CASSHRDGFYGYTF.